Listed below are T cell receptor beta chains from one sample, sequenced in a study of CD8 T cells in ankylosing spondylitis. TCRdb re-called the 5' RACE reads through MiXCR, storing one row per CDR3 protein. The sample records approximately 300,000 distinct CDR3 sequences, 20% being singletons. The sample consisted of blood, either unsorted or a sorted T cell fraction (not recorded which). These receptors came from a male donor with ankylosing spondylitis or in good health (not recorded which). CDR3s include the opening cysteine and the closing phenylalanine or tryptophan. The D gene is left open where the match is weak. Where a row states a size, it is once, few, many or the class of an expanded clone; other rows omit it.

few,TRBV25-1,.,TRBJ2-1,CASSEYGIGLARQFF,TGTGCCAGCAGTGAATATGGGATCGGACTCGCGAGGCAGTTCTTC
few,TRBV6-5,.,TRBJ2-3,CASSYSFRASTDTQYF,TGTGCCAGCAGTTACTCTTTCAGAGCCAGCACAGATACGCAGTATTTT
few,TRBV4-2,.,TRBJ1-1,CASSQDPVTEAFF,TGTGCCAGCAGCCAAGATCCGGTTACTGAAGCTTTCTTT
many,TRBV20-1,.,TRBJ1-5,CSAKEGTNIYSNQPQHF,TGCAGTGCAAAGGAGGGGACTAATATATATAGCAATCAGCCCCAGCATTTT
few,TRBV30,.,TRBJ1-5,CAWSEGRGTQPQHF,TGTGCCTGGAGTGAGGGACGGGGAACTCAGCCCCAGCATTTT
many,TRBV6-1,TRBD2,TRBJ2-1,CASSPSGGAVYEQFF,TGTGCCAGCAGTCCTAGCGGGGGGGCCGTCTATGAGCAGTTCTTC
few,TRBV5-5,TRBD1,TRBJ2-2,CASSLGMGQGAGELFF,TGTGCCAGCAGCTTGGGGATGGGACAGGGGGCCGGGGAGCTGTTTTTT
.,TRBV29-1,TRBD1,TRBJ1-4,CSVQGGRGQGEKLFF,TGCAGCGTCCAAGGGGGCAGGGGGCAAGGTGAAAAACTGTTTTTT
.,TRBV7-2,TRBD2,TRBJ2-1,CASSRGLAVVSYNEQFF,TGTGCCAGCAGCCGGGGACTAGCGGTCGTTTCCTACAATGAGCAGTTCTTC
.,TRBV12-3/TRBV12-4,.,TRBJ2-1,CASSLVRGSGNEQFF,TGTGCCAGCAGTTTGGTACGGGGCTCGGGCAATGAGCAGTTCTTC
few,TRBV20-1,TRBD2,TRBJ2-3,CSAEGLRLAGEKSTDTQYF,TGCAGTGCAGAAGGTTTGCGTCTAGCGGGAGAAAAAAGCACAGATACGCAGTATTTT
few,TRBV25-1,TRBD1,TRBJ2-1,CASRDRGLYNEQFF,TGTGCCAGCAGAGACAGGGGGCTTTACAATGAGCAGTTCTTC
.,TRBV29-1,.,TRBJ2-5,CSVEEPETQYF,TGCAGCGTTGAAGAGCCCGAGACCCAGTACTTC
.,TRBV7-6,.,TRBJ2-5,CASSLSGAETQYF,TGTGCCAGCAGCTTAAGTGGGGCAGAGACCCAGTACTTC
.,TRBV5-8,.,TRBJ2-5,CASSYHETQYF,TGTGCCAGCAGCTACCACGAGACCCAGTACTTC
.,TRBV10-3,TRBD2,TRBJ2-6,CAISEAGTSSSLGANVLTF,TGTGCCATCAGTGAGGCCGGGACTAGTTCCTCCTTGGGGGCCAACGTCCTGACTTTC
.,TRBV29-1,.,TRBJ2-3,CSAEHTDTQYF,TGCAGCGCGGAACACACAGATACGCAGTATTTT
few,TRBV5-1,.,TRBJ1-2,CASSLGAVGYGYTF,TGCGCCAGCAGCTTGGGGGCCGTCGGCTATGGCTACACCTTC
.,TRBV3-1,TRBD1,TRBJ2-2,CASSRSTGSGELFF,TGTGCCAGCAGCCGTTCGACAGGGTCCGGGGAGCTGTTTTTT
.,TRBV28,.,TRBJ1-5,CASSAFYSNQPQHF,TGTGCCAGCAGTGCGTTTTATAGCAATCAGCCCCAGCATTTT
.,TRBV19,.,TRBJ1-3,CASRTTVTGNTIYF,TGTGCCAGTAGGACGACTGTAACTGGAAACACCATATATTTT
many,TRBV28,.,TRBJ2-5,CASSFGGRIQETQYF,TGTGCCAGCAGTTTTGGAGGAAGGATCCAAGAGACCCAGTACTTC
.,TRBV28,TRBD2,TRBJ2-1,CASTLGEGYNEQFF,TGTGCCAGCACCCTCGGGGAGGGTTACAATGAGCAGTTCTTC
few,TRBV12-3/TRBV12-4,.,TRBJ2-3,CASSFPSRGLLTDTQYF,TGTGCCAGCAGTTTTCCCTCGCGGGGATTACTCACAGATACGCAGTATTTT
few,TRBV12-3/TRBV12-4,TRBD1,TRBJ1-5,CASSRPGQNQPQHF,TGTGCCAGCAGCCGACCGGGACAGAATCAGCCCCAGCATTTT
many,TRBV3-1,.,TRBJ2-1,CASSQNSGYGGEQFF,TGTGCCAGCAGCCAAAATAGCGGGTACGGGGGCGAGCAGTTCTTC
.,TRBV12-3/TRBV12-4,TRBD1,TRBJ2-3,CASSRKGARGDTQYF,TGTGCCAGCAGTCGAAAGGGGGCCCGGGGAGATACGCAGTATTTT
many,TRBV29-1,TRBD2,TRBJ2-2,CSVAASGRNTGELFF,TGCAGCGTTGCGGCTAGCGGGCGTAACACCGGGGAGCTGTTTTTT
.,TRBV15,TRBD2,TRBJ2-5,CATSTRGGSETQYF,TGTGCCACCAGCACCCGGGGAGGGTCGGAGACCCAGTACTTC